This paragraph reports one T cell receptor beta chain. PCR was performed using 60 Vbeta and 13 Jbeta primers. Using immunoSEQ multiplex PCR, the repertoire was profiled, and TCRdb retains in-frame clones only, with some absent. The sample yields about 200,000 clones, about 70% seen once. The sample is drawn from a study of cytomegalovirus exposure and HLA in healthy donors. Study summary: An early data release held around 80 million unique TCRs from HLA-typed donors.

The V and J ends lost 6 bases and 7 bases respectively, with 7 bases between them. The germline V gene has CDR1 MNHNY and CDR2 SVGAGI (reference sequence). CDR3 length equals 12 residues. The clonotype originates from a man aged 40-55 years in good health and CMV-seropositive. The material sequenced was PBMCs. The genes are TRBV6-6 and TRBJ1-6; D is uncertain. CDR3 in amino acids: CASSGGNSPLHF. For the CDR3, the DNA is TGTGCCAGCAGCGGAGGGAATTCACCCCTCCACTTT.